This T cell receptor (beta chain) emerged from a study of blood T cell repertoires in COVID-19. Study context: The United States, Italy and Spain supplied acute and convalescent COVID-19 samples. The cDNA or gDNA used as material had been derived from T cells, B-cell-depleted T cells, or PBMCs.

How the authors handled the data: Cell counts per sample came from amplifying reference gene primers. Sequenced by immunoSEQ multiplex PCR; TCRdb stores in-frame clones only, minus some. V and J calls and clone size come straight from that table; D and trimming were deduced from the DNA. The sample yields more than 300,000 clones, 80% to 90% seen once. The clonotype comes from a woman aged 50 to 60 with acute or convalescent COVID-19. The specimen sequenced was peripheral blood.

The CDR3: CASSFSNYGYTF. CDR3 sequence (DNA): TGTGCCAGCAGTTTCAGTAACTATGGCTACACCTTC. The rearrangement uses TRBV6-6 and TRBJ1-2; D uncertain. V lost 4 bases to trimming and J lost 1 base, with 4 bases between them. This CDR3 is built from 12 residues. From germline, CDR1 is MNHNY and CDR2 SVGAGI (reference sequence).